What follows are 5 T cell receptor beta chains derived from one specimen sequenced in a study of graft-versus-host responses after intestinal transplantation. Responder cells labeled with CFSE (around 200,000) were co-plated with irradiated stimulator cells labeled with violet dye (around 200,000). The data were produced by immunoSEQ multiplex PCR, yet TCRdb's version contains in-frame clones alone and is incomplete. The sample carries roughly 23,000 clones, about 48% recorded once. The sample was alloreactive CD8+ T cells from a mixed lymphocyte reaction culture, taken before transplantation. Documented subset: CFSE-low proliferating T cells sorted from roughly six-day pre-transplant mixed lymphocyte reaction (GvH or HvG direction). The receptors come from a human patient who was an organ donor for intestinal transplantation.

The genes are TRBV27 and TRBJ2-3; D not certain. The germline V gene has CDR1 MNHEY and CDR2 SMNVEV (reference sequence). The CDR3 covers 14 residues. Trimming pared 2 bases from V and 2 bases from J, leaving 8 bases between. The chain's CDR3 is CASSLPRITDTQYF. The CDR3 DNA reads as TGTGCCAGCAGTTTACCGCGGATCACAGATACGCAGTATTTT.

By proportion, this clone is medium-sized. The chain uses TRBV5-5 and TRBJ2-7; D remains ambiguous. CDR3 length equals 12 residues. Germline CDR1 reads SGHKS; CDR2 reads YYEKEE (reference sequence). Between the trimmed V and J ends, which lost 2 bases and 2 bases, there was a span of 5 bases. CDR3 region: CASSLLTYEQYF. The CDR3 region has the DNA TGTGCCAGCAGCTTACTTACCTACGAGCAGTACTTC.

This sequence joins TRBV6-5 and TRBJ2-1; D possibly corresponds to TRBD2 (5 bases). In germline, CDR1 is MNHEY, CDR2 SVGAGI. CDR3 length: 14 residues. V lost 0 bases and J lost 8, with 11 bases in between. The CDR3 protein is CASSYSGVPHEQFF. CDR3 bases: TGTGCCAGCAGTTACTCCGGGGTCCCCCATGAGCAGTTCTTC.

There are a few counts of this clone. DNA of the CDR3: TGTGCCAGCAGTGACAGGGAATACTATGGCTACACCTTC. Translating it yields CASSDREYYGYTF. The chain employs TRBV6-1 and TRBJ1-2; possibly TRBD1 for D (5 bases). CDR3 length: 13 amino acids. The germline CDR1 and CDR2 sequences are MNHNS and SASEGT. The V end lost 3 bases, the J end lost 3 bases, and 8 bases lay between the germline ends.

The rearrangement uses TRBV10-3 and TRBJ1-2, with D unresolved. The V gene's germline CDR1 is ENHRY and CDR2 SYGVKD. V lost 8 bases, J lost 2 bases, and 9 bases lay in between. This CDR3 spans 12 amino acids. The CDR3 is CAIRPENYGYTF. In nucleotides, the CDR3 is TGTGCCATCCGACCGGAAAACTATGGCTACACCTTC.